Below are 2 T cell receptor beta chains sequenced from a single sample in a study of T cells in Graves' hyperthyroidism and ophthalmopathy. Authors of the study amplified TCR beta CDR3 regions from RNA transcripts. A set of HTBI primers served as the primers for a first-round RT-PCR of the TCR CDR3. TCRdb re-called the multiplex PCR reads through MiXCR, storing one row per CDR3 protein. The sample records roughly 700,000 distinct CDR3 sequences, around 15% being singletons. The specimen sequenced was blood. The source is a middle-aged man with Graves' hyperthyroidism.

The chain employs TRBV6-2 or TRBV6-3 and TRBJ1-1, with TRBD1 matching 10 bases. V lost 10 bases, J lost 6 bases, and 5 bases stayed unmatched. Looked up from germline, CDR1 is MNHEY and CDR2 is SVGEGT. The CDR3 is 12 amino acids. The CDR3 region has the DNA TGTGCCACCAGACAGGGGGCCGCTGAAGCTTTCTTT. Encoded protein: CATRQGAAEAFF.

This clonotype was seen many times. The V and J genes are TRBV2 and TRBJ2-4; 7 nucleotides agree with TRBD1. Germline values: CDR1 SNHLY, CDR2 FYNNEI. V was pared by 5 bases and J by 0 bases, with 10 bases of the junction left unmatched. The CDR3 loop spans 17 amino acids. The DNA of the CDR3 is TGTGCCAGCAGTAAATACCGGGACAGTTTAGCCAAAAACATTCAGTACTTC. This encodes CASSKYRDSLAKNIQYF.